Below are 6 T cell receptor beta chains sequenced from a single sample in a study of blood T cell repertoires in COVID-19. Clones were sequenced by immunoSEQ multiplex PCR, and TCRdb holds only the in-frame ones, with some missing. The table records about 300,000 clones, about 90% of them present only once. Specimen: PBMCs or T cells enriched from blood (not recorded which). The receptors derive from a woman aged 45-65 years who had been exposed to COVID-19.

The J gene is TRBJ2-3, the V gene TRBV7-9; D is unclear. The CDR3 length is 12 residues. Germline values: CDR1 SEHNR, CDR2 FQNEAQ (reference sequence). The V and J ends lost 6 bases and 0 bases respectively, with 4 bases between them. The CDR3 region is CASRQSTDTQYF. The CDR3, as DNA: TGTGCCAGCAGACAGAGCACAGATACGCAGTATTTT.

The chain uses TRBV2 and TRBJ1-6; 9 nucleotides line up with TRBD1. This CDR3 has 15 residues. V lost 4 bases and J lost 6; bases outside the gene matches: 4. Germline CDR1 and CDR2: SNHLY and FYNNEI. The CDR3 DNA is TGTGCCAGCAGTGTTGGGACAGGGATTAATTCACCCCTCCACTTT. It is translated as CASSVGTGINSPLHF.

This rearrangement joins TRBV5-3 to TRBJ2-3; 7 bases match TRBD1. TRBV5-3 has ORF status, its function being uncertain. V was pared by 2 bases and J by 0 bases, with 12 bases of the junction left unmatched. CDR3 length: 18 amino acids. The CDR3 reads CARSFPPTGLTSTDTQYF. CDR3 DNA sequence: TGTGCCAGAAGCTTCCCCCCGACAGGGCTCACTAGCACAGATACGCAGTATTTT.

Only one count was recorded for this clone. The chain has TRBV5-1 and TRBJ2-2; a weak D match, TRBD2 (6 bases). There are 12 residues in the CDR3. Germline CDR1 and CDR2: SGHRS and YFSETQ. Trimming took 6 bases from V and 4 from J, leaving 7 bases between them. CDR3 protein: CASIGGTGELFF. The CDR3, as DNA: TGCGCCAGCATCGGGGGCACCGGGGAGCTGTTTTTT.

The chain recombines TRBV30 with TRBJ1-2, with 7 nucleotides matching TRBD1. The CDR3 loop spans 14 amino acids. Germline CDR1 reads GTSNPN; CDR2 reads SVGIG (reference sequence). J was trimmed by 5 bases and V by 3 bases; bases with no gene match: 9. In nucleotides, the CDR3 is TGTGCCTGGAGAGAAACGGGACAGTCATATGGCTACACCTTC. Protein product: CAWRETGQSYGYTF. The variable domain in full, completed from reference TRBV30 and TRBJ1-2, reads SQTIHQWPATLVQPVGSPLSLECTVEGTSNPNLYWYRQAAGRGLQLLFYSVGIGQISSEVPQNLSASRPQDRQFILSSKKLLLSDSGFYLCAWRETGQSYGYTFGSGTRLTVV.

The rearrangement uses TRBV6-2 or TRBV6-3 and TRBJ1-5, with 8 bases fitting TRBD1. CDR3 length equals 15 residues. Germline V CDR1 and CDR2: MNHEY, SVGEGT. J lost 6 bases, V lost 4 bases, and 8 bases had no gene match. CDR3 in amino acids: CASSSTDRGTQPQHF. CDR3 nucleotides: TGTGCCAGCAGTTCCACAGACAGGGGTACTCAGCCCCAGCATTTT.